The entry below describes one T cell receptor (beta chain). Since no conserved phenylalanine or tryptophan closes the CDR3, a read error is the likely cause. The CDR3 is 13 amino acids. Germline V gene data show CDR1 as SGHTA and CDR2 as FQGNSA. The V end was cut by 1 base, the J end by 7 bases, with 10 bases between. Using RNA transcripts, the TCR beta CDR3 regions were amplified. First-round RT-PCR employed HTBI primers, with a second-round multiplex PCR after it. MiXCR, run by TCRdb on the multiplex PCR reads, gives a single entry per CDR3 protein. The data hold 500,000 to 600,000 distinct CDR3 sequences, with 35% to 40% observed a single time. The data stem from a study of Graves' ophthalmopathy and Graves' hyperthyroidism. Clinical symptoms, serum thyroxine, TRAb, thyroid ultrasound and orbital computed tomography were relied on for diagnosis.

The sequencing input was peripheral blood or thyroid tissue (not recorded which). The sequence was collected from an adult man with Graves' hyperthyroidism. The chain links TRBV7-2 to TRBJ1-1, with no clear D. The chain's CDR3 is CASSLVRDHEAFS. In nucleotides, the CDR3 is TGTGCCAGCAGCTTAGTCAGAGACCATGAAGCTTTCTCT.